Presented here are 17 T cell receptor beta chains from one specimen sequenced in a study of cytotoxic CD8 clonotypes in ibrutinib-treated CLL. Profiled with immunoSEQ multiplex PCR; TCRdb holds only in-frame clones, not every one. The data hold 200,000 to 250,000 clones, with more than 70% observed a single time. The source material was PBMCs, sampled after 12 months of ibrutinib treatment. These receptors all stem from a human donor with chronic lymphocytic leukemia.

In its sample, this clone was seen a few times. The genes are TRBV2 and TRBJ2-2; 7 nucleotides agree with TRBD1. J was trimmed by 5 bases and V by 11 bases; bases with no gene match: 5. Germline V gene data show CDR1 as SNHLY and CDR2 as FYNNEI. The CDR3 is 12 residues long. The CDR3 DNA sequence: TGTGCCGGAACAGGGGATACCGGGGAGCTGTTTTTT. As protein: CAGTGDTGELFF.

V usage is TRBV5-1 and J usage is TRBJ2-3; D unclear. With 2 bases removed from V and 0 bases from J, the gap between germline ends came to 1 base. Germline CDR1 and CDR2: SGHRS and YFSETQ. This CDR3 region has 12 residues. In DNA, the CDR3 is TGCGCCAGCAGCTTTAGCACAGATACGCAGTATTTT. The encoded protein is CASSFSTDTQYF.

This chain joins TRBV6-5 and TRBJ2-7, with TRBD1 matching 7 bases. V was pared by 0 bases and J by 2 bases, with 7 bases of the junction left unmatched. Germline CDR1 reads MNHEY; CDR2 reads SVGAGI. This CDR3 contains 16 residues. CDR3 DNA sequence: TGTGCCAGCAGTTACTCGCGTAACAGGGGAACCTACGAGCAGTACTTC. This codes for CASSYSRNRGTYEQYF.

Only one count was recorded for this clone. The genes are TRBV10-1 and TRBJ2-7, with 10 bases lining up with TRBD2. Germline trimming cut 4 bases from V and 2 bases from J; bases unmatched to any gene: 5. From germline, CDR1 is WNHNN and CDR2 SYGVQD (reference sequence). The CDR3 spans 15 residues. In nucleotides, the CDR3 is TGCGCCAGCAGTGCCCTAGCGGGGGAAACCTACGAGCAGTACTTC. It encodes CASSALAGETYEQYF.

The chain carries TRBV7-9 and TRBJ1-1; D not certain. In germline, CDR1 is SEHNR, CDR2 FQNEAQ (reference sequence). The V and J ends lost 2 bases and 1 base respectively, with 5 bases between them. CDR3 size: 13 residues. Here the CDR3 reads CASSLWENTEAFF. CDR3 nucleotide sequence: TGTGCCAGCAGCTTATGGGAGAACACTGAAGCTTTCTTT.

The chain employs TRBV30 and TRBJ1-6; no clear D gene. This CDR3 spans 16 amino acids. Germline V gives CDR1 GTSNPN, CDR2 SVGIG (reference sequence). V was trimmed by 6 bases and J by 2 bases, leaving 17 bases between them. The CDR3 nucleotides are TGTGCCTGCTTTATTCCAGGTAGCGCCTATAATTCACCCCTCCACTTT. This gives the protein CACFIPGSAYNSPLHF.

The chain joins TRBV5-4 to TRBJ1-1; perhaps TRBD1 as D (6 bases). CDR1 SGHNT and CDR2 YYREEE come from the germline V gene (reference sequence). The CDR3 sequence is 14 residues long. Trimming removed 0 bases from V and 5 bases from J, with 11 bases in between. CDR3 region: CASSLVRTETEAFF. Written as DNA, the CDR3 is TGTGCCAGCAGCTTGGTTCGGACAGAAACTGAAGCTTTCTTT.

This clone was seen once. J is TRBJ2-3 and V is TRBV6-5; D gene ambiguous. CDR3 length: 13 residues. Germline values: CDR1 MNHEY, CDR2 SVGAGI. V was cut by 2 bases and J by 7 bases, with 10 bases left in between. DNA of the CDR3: TGTGCCAGCAGTTACGGCGGAGAGAATACGCAGTATTTT. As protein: CASSYGGENTQYF.

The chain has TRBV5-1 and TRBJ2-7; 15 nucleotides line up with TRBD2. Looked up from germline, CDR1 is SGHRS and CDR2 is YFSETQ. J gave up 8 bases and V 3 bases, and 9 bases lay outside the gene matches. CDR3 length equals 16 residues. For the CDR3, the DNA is TGCGCCAGCAGCTCCACTCCGGGACTAGCGGGAGGCCAGCAGTACTTC. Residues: CASSSTPGLAGGQQYF.

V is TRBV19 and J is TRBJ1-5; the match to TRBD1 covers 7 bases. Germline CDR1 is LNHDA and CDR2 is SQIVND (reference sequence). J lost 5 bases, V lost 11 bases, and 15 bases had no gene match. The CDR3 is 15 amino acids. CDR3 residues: CAVKGATGPDQPQHF. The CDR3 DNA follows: TGTGCCGTAAAAGGGGCGACAGGGCCAGATCAGCCCCAGCATTTT. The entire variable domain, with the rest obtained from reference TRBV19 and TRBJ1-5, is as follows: DGGITQSPKYLFRKEGQNVTLSCEQNLNHDAMYWYRQDPGQGLRLIYYSQIVNDFQKGDIAEGYSVSREKKESFPLTVTSAQKNPTAFYLCAVKGATGPDQPQHFGDGTRLSIL.

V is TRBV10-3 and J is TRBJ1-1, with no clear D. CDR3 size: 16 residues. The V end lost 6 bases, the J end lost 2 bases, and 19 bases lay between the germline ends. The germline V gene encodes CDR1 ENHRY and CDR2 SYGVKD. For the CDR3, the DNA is TGTGCCATCAGACCCAACGCCGTGACGGGTAACACTGAAGCTTTCTTT. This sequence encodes CAIRPNAVTGNTEAFF.

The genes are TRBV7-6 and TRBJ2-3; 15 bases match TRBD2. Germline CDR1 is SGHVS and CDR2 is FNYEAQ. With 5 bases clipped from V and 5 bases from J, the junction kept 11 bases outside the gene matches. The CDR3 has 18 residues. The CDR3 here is CASSQPGLAGGLRDTQYF. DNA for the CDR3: TGTGCCAGCAGCCAACCCGGACTAGCGGGAGGGTTAAGAGATACGCAGTATTTT.

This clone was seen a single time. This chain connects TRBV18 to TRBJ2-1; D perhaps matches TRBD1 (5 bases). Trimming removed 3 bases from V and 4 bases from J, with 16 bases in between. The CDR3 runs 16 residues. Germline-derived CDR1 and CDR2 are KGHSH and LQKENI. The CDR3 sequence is CASSPPFGGQYNEQFF. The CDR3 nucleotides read TGTGCCAGCTCACCGCCTTTTGGCGGACAATACAATGAGCAGTTCTTC.

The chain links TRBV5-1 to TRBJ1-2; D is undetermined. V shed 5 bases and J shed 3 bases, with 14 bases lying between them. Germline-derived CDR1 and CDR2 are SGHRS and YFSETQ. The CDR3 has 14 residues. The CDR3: CASSRTPADYGYTF. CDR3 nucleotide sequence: TGCGCCAGCAGTCGGACTCCGGCGGACTATGGCTACACCTTC.

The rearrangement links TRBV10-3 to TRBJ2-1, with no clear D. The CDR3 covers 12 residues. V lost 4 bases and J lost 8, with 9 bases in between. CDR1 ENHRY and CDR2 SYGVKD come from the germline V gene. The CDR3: CAISATRDEQFF. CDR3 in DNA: TGTGCCATCAGTGCTACACGGGATGAGCAGTTCTTC.

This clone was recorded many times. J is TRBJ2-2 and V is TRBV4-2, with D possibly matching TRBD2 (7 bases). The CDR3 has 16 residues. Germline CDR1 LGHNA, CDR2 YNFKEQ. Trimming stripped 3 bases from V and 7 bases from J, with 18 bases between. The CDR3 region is CASSHPDGGHSGELFF. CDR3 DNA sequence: TGTGCCAGCAGCCACCCGGACGGGGGGCATAGCGGGGAGCTGTTTTTT.

CDR3 nucleotides: TGTGCCAGCAGTCCCGGGACAGTCTACAATGAGCAGTTCTTC. Translation gives CASSPGTVYNEQFF. The chain combines TRBV5-4 with TRBJ2-1; 7 bases map to TRBD1. The V gene's germline CDR1 is SGHNT and CDR2 YYREEE (reference sequence). V lost 5 bases to trimming and J lost 3 bases; unmatched junction nucleotides: 5. There are 14 residues in the CDR3.